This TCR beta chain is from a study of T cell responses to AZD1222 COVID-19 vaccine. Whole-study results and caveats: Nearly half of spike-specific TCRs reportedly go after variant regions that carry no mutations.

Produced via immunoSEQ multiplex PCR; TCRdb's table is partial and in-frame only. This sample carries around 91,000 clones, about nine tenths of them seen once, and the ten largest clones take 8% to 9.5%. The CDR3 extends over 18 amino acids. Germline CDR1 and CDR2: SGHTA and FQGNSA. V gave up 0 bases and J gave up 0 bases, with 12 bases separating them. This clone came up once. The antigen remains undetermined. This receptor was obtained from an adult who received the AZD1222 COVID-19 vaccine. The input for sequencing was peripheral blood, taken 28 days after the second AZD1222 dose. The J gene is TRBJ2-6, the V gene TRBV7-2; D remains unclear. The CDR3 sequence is CASSLAPGLLSGANVLTF. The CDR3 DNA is TGTGCCAGCAGCTTAGCCCCCGGGCTACTCTCTGGGGCCAACGTCCTGACTTTC.